The entry that follows covers one TCR beta chain sequence. Its antigen remains unknown. This sample stems from a study of CD8 T cells in Susac syndrome. Study-level background: Patients with Susac syndrome, at blood draw, were therapy-naive, on corticosteroids, or on intravenous immunoglobulin alone. Study findings and constraints: The greatest CD8+ clonal expansion in Susac occurred in TEMRA cells and in active patients. Detection of Susac-specific public clones gave 15 to 20 in total CD8+ repertoires and about 5 in CD8+ TEMRA repertoires.

After extraction with the RNeasy kit, about 0.45 to 1 ug of the RNA was reverse transcribed using random hexamers. Each CDR3 protein gets one entry after TCRdb re-called the immunoSEQ multiplex PCR reads with MiXCR. This sample has about 110,000 distinct CDR3 sequences, with less than 95% found just once. Patients with Susac syndrome fulfilled recently defined diagnostic criteria for definite or probable disease. CDR3 length: 15 residues. Germline V CDR1 and CDR2: DFQATT, SNEGSKA (reference sequence). The trim removed 2 bases at V and 6 bases at J, leaving 9 bases unmatched. This receptor was obtained from a human donor with Susac syndrome. Sequencing was carried out using CD8+ T cells from PBMCs. V is TRBV20-1 and J is TRBJ2-1, with 8 positions matching TRBD1. CDR3 nucleotide sequence: TGCAGTGCTAGAAACAGGGGGTTAAAATCCAATGAGCAGTTCTTC. This encodes CSARNRGLKSNEQFF.